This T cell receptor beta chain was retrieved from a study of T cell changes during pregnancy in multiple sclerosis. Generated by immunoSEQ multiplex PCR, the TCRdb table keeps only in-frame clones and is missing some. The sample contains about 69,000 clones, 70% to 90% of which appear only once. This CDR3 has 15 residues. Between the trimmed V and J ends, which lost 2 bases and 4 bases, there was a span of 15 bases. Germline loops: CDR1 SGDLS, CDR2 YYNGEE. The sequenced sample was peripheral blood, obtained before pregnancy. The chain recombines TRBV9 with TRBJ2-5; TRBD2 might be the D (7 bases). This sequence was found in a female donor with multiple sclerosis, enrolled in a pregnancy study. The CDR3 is CASSVWGGIRETQYF. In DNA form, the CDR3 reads TGTGCCAGCAGCGTCTGGGGGGGCATTCGAGAGACCCAGTACTTC.